This TCR beta chain was profiled in a study of T cell changes during pregnancy in multiple sclerosis. Sequencing used immunoSEQ multiplex PCR; TCRdb keeps in-frame clones, though not all of them. The sample contains tens of thousands of clones, more than 85% of which appear only once. Germline V lookup: CDR1 LNHDA, CDR2 SQIVND (reference sequence). The V and J ends lost 7 bases and 8 bases respectively, with 17 bases between them. There are 14 residues in the CDR3. The chain combines TRBV19 with TRBJ1-4; D uncertain. The sample here was peripheral blood, taken after pregnancy. This sequence originates from a female donor with multiple sclerosis, enrolled in a pregnancy study. This chain's CDR3 is CASTSLALGEKLFF. In DNA form, the CDR3 reads TGTGCCAGTACGTCCCTAGCTCTCGGGGAAAAACTGTTTTTT.